Each of the 9 T cell receptor beta chains below was sequenced from the same sample in a study of blood T cell repertoires in COVID-19. TCRdb's table, derived via immunoSEQ multiplex PCR, lists solely in-frame clones and lacks some. The table has approximately 160,000 clones, around 81% seen once. Specimen: peripheral blood. Receptors were obtained from a man aged 60-69 years with active or convalescent COVID-19.

This clone was detected only a few times. This chain links TRBV19 with TRBJ1-5; 9 bases are shared with TRBD1. Trimming removed 6 bases from V and 5 bases from J; junction bases left unmatched: 14. Germline-derived CDR1 and CDR2 are LNHDA and SQIVND (reference sequence). CDR3 length: 17 residues. This CDR3 is CASSLKAGTGMYQPQHF. The CDR3 DNA follows: TGTGCCAGTAGCCTTAAAGCCGGGACAGGGATGTATCAGCCCCAGCATTTT.

The chain recombines TRBV9 with TRBJ2-1; D is perhaps TRBD1 (6 bases). Looked up from germline, CDR1 is SGDLS and CDR2 is YYNGEE. Trimming shortened V by 3 bases and J by 4 bases, and 20 bases separated the two germline ends. The CDR3 runs 17 residues. The CDR3 sequence is CASSATGNRDIYNEQFF. For the CDR3, the DNA is TGTGCCAGCAGCGCTACTGGGAACAGGGACATATACAATGAGCAGTTCTTC.

The V and J genes are TRBV6-5 and TRBJ2-7; weak D call: TRBD2 (7 bases). This CDR3 has 12 amino acids. The germline CDR1 and CDR2 sequences are MNHEY and SVGAGI. V gave up 6 bases and J gave up 7 bases, with 13 bases separating them. The CDR3 nucleotides are TGTGCCAGCAGCCCGAGGGGGGGGGAGCAGTACTTC. Its protein is CASSPRGGEQYF.

The J gene is TRBJ1-2, the V gene TRBV28, with TRBD1 identical over 8 bases. The CDR3 loop spans 16 amino acids. Germline V gene lookup returns CDR1 MDHEN and CDR2 SYDVKM. After removal of 2 bases from V and 4 bases from J, the junction contained 9 bases not matched to a gene. As DNA, the CDR3 is TGTGCCAGCAGTTTAAATCTGGGACAGGAAAGCTATGGCTACACCTTC. Translated, it gives CASSLNLGQESYGYTF.

This sequence joins TRBV5-1 and TRBJ2-5; TRBD1 matches 8 bases. The junction had 7 bases not matched to a gene; V was cut back by 4 bases and J by 5 bases. Germline CDR1 SGHRS, CDR2 YFSETQ. CDR3 length: 14 amino acids. CDR3 DNA sequence: TGCGCCAGCAGCCTGGGACAGGTCAGGGAGACCCAGTACTTC. Translation gives CASSLGQVRETQYF.

J is TRBJ2-7 and V is TRBV6-6; 12 nucleotides match TRBD2. V trimming: 6 bases; J trimming: 3 bases; junction bases outside the gene matches: 6. This CDR3 has 15 amino acids. CDR1 and CDR2 from the germline V gene are MNHNY and SVGAGI (reference sequence). In nucleotides, the CDR3 is TGTGCCAGCAGAGGAAGACTAGCGGGAGTCTACGAGCAGTACTTC. Amino acid sequence: CASRGRLAGVYEQYF.

The chain carries TRBV19 and TRBJ2-5; D uncertain. There are 14 residues in the CDR3. Germline CDR1 LNHDA, CDR2 SQIVND (reference sequence). Trimming took off 5 bases at V and 2 bases at J, with 12 bases between the two ends. For the CDR3, the DNA is TGTGCCAGTAGTGGATACAGATTACAAGAGACCCAGTACTTC. Translation: CASSGYRLQETQYF.

The chain is built from TRBV10-1 and TRBJ2-5, with TRBD2 as a possible D gene (5 bases). The V gene lost 1 base and the J gene lost 5 bases, with 17 bases spanning the gap. From germline, CDR1 is WNHNN and CDR2 SYGVQD (reference sequence). This CDR3 spans 16 amino acids. The CDR3 spells CASSELSRESRETQYF. Here the CDR3 DNA reads TGCGCCAGCAGTGAGTTATCTCGGGAATCTCGGGAGACCCAGTACTTC.

The chain employs TRBV12-3 or TRBV12-4 and TRBJ2-5; D gene uncertain. V dropped 2 bases and J dropped 3 bases, with 7 bases sitting between them. The CDR3 loop spans 13 amino acids. The CDR3 DNA reads as TGTGCCAGCAGTTTAAGTGCGGAAGAGACCCAGTACTTC. It encodes CASSLSAEETQYF.